This T cell receptor beta chain was sequenced for a study of response to subunit inactivated influenza vaccine. There are many counts of this clonotype. Its antigen is not known. Study-wide findings and caveats: Authors suggested seasonal influenza vaccinations each recruit few new T cells.

The CDR3 loop spans 15 amino acids. Per the germline V gene, CDR1 is SGHRS and CDR2 is YFSETQ. J lost 2 bases, V lost 0 bases, and 2 bases had no gene match. Via MiXCR, TCRdb re-called the RT-PCR reads, giving one row per CDR3 protein. Seen here are hundreds of thousands of distinct CDR3 sequences, more than 15% observed once, and the top ten hold under 14%. J is TRBJ2-7 and V is TRBV5-1; 10 positions match TRBD1. Sequenced here: PBMCs from blood, sampled less than 13 days after vaccination. The receptor was derived from a man aged 45 to 65 who received an inactivated influenza vaccine. The CDR3 DNA is TGCGCCAGCAGCTTGGCGGGGACAGGGGCCTACGAGCAGTACTTC. This translates into CASSLAGTGAYEQYF.